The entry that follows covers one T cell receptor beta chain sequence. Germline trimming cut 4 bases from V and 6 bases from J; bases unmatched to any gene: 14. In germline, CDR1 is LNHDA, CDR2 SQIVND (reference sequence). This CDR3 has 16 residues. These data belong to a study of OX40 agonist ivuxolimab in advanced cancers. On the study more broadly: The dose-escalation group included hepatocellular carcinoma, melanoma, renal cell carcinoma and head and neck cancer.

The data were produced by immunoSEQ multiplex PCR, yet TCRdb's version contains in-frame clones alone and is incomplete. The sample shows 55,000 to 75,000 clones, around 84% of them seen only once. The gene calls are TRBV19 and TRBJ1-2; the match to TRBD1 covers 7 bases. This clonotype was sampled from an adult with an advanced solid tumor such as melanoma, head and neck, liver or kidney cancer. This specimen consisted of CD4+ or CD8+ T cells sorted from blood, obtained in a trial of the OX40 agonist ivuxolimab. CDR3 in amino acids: CASSTLDRVRLNGYTF. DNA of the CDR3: TGTGCCAGTAGTACTCTCGACAGGGTTCGGTTGAATGGCTACACCTTC.